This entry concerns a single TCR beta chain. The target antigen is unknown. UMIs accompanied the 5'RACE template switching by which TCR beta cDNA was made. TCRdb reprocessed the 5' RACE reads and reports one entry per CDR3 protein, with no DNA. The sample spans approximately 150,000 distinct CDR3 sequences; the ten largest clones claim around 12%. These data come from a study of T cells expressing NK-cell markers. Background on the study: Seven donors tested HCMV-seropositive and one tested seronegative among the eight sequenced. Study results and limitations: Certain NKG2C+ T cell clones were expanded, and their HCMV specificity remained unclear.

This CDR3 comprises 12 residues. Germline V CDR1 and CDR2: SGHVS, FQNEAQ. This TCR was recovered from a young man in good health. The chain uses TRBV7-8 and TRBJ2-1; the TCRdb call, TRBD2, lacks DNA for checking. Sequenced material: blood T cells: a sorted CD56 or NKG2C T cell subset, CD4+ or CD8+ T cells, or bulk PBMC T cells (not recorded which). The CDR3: CAGGTEYNEQFF.